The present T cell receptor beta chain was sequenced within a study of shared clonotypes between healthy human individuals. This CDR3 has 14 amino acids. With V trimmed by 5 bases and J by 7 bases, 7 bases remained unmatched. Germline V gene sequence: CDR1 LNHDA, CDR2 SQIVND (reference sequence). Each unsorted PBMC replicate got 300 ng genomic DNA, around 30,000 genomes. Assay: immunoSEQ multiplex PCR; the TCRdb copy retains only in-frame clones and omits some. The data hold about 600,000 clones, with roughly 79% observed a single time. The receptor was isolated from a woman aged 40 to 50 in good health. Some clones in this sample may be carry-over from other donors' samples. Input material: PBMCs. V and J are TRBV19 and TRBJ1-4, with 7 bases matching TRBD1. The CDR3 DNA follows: TGTGCCAGTAGTCTCCGACAGGGTGGTGAAAAACTGTTTTTT. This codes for CASSLRQGGEKLFF.